This TCR beta chain was observed in a study of radiation and T cells in renal cell carcinoma. TCRdb's table, derived via immunoSEQ multiplex PCR, lists solely in-frame clones and lacks some. Altogether roughly 80,000 clones are present, less than 85% being singletons, with the ten largest covering more than 2%. Points from the study as a whole: Without pretreatment biopsies, baseline tumor clonotype presence was undetermined.

About this clone: Its antigen is not known.

CDR3 length equals 13 residues. V lost 3 bases to trimming and J lost 4 bases, with 8 bases between them. Germline CDR1 is SGHDT and CDR2 is YYEEEE. Time point described: blood 4 weeks post-SBRT, at nephrectomy. Treatment specified: 15 Gy SBRT to primary tumor, nephrectomy 4 weeks later. Nephrectomy followed 15 Gy stereotactic body radiation by 4 weeks. Radiation-treated patients gave blood at baseline, week 2 and week 4. V and J are TRBV5-6 and TRBJ1-5; D not resolved. Here the sequenced sample was blood, taken from a patient whose treatment included radiotherapy and nephrectomy. The TCR comes from a woman in her sixties with renal cell carcinoma. In nucleotides, the CDR3 is TGTGCCAGCAGCTCGCGACGGAATCAGCCCCAGCATTTT. Amino acid sequence: CASSSRRNQPQHF.